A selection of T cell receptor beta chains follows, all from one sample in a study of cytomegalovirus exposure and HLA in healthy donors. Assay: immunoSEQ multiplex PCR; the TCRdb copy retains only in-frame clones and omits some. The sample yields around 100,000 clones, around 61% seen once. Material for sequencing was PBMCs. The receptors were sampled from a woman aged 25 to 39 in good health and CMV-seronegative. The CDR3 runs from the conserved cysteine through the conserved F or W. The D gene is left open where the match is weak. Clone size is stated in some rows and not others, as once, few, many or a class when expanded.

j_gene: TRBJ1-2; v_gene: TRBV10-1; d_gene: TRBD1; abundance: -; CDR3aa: CASSRGRRGYTF; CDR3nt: TGCGCCAGCAGCAGGGGGCGCCGTGGCTACACCTTC
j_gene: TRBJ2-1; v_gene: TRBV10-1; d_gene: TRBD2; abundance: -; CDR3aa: CASSLFATSGRSFGNEQFF; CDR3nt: TGCGCCAGCAGTCTTTTCGCGACTAGCGGGAGGTCTTTTGGCAATGAGCAGTTCTTC
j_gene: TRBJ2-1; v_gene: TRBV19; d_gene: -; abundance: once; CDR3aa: CASSQRGLLYNEQFF; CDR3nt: TGTGCCAGTAGTCAAAGGGGACTCCTCTACAATGAGCAGTTCTTC
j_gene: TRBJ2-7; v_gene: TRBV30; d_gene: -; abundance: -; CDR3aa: CAWRPNRISYEQYF; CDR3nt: TGTGCCTGGAGGCCCAACAGGATCTCCTACGAGCAGTACTTC
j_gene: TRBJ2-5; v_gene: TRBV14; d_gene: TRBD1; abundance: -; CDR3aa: CASSRFVRGQETQYF; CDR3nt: TGTGCCAGCAGCCGCTTCGTCAGGGGGCAAGAGACCCAGTACTTC
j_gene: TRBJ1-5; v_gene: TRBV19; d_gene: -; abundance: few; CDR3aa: CASSITGFNQPQHF; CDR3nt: TGTGCCAGTAGTATAACAGGTTTCAATCAGCCCCAGCATTTT
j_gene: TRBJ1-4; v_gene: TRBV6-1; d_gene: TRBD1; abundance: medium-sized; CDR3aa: CASSEGTGGFEKLFF; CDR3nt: TGTGCCAGCAGTGAAGGGACAGGGGGCTTTGAAAAACTGTTTTTT
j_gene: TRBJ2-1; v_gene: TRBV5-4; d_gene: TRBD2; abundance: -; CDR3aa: CASGRLAGGYNEQFF; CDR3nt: TGTGCCAGCGGACGTCTAGCGGGAGGGTACAATGAGCAGTTCTTC
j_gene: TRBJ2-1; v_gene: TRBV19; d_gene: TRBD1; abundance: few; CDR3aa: CASSGETGVNEQFF; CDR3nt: TGTGCCAGTAGTGGGGAGACAGGGGTCAATGAGCAGTTCTTC
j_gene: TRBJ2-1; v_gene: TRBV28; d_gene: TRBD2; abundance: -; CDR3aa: CASSLLRTSGRGNEQFF; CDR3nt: TGTGCCAGCAGTCTACTTCGGACTAGCGGGAGAGGTAATGAGCAGTTCTTC
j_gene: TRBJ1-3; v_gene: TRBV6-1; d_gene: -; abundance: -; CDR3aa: CASSVPTGRSSGNTIYF; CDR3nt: TGTGCCAGCAGTGTCCCGACAGGACGGAGCTCTGGAAACACCATATATTTT
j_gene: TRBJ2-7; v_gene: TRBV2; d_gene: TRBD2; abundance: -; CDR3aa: CASSKGLLAPWEQYF; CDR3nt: TGTGCCAGCAGCAAGGGACTATTAGCTCCCTGGGAGCAGTACTTC
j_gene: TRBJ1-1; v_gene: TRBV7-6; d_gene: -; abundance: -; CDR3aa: CASSFRGNEAFF; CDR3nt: TGTGCCAGCAGCTTTAGGGGGAATGAAGCTTTCTTT
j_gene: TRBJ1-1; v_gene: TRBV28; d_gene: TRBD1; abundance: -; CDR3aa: CASSPSGTGDTEAFF; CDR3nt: TGTGCCAGCAGTCCTTCCGGGACAGGGGACACTGAAGCTTTCTTT
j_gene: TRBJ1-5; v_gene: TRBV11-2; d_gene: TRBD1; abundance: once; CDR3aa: CASSLGRGRGARNQPQHF; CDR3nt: TGTGCCAGCAGCTTAGGAAGGGGGCGAGGGGCGCGCAATCAGCCCCAGCATTTT
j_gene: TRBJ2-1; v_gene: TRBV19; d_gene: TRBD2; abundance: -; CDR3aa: CASSRTSGRSGSYNEQFF; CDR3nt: TGTGCCAGTTCCAGGACTAGCGGGAGATCGGGCTCCTACAATGAGCAGTTCTTC
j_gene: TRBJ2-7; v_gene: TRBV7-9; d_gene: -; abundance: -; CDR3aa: CASSPIPYEQYF; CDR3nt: TGTGCCAGCAGCCCTATCCCCTACGAGCAGTACTTC
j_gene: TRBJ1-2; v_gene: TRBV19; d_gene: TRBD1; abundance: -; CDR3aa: CASSPGLTGASNYGYTF; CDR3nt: TGTGCCAGTAGTCCTGGTTTGACAGGGGCCTCTAACTATGGCTACACCTTC
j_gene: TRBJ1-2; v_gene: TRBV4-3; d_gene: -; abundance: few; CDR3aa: CASSQDWQGINYGYTF; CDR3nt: TGCGCCAGCAGCCAAGATTGGCAGGGTATTAACTATGGCTACACCTTC
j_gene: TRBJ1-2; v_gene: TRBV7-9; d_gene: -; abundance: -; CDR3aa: CASSHSMGHENGYTF; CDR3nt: TGTGCCAGCAGCCACTCCATGGGGCATGAGAATGGCTACACCTTC
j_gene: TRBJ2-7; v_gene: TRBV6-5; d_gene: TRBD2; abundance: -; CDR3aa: CASSYSLLASDYEQYF; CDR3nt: TGTGCCAGCAGTTACTCCCTACTAGCGAGTGACTACGAGCAGTACTTC
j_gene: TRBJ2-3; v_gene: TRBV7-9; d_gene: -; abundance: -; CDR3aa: CASSPVVGPSTDTQYF; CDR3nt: TGTGCCAGCAGCCCGGTAGTGGGGCCTAGCACAGATACGCAGTATTTT
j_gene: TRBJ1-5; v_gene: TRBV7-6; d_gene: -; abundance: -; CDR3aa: CASSFEASSNQPQHF; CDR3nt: TGTGCCAGCAGCTTCGAGGCTTCTAGCAATCAGCCCCAGCATTTT
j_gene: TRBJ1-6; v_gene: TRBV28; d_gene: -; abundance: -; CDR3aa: CASSFDDSNNSPLHF; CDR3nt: TGTGCCAGCAGTTTCGACGACAGCAATAATTCACCCCTCCACTTT
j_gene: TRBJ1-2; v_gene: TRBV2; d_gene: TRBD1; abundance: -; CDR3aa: CASTRTGGADGYTF; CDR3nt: TGTGCCAGCACCAGGACAGGGGGCGCGGATGGCTACACCTTC
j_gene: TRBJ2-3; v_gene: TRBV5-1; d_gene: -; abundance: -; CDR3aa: CASSQDTRDTQYF; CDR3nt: TGCGCCAGCAGTCAGGACACCCGGGATACGCAGTATTTT
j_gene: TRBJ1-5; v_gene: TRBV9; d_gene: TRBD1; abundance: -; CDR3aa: CASSVGQNQPQHF; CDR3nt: TGTGCCAGCAGCGTGGGACAGAATCAGCCCCAGCATTTT
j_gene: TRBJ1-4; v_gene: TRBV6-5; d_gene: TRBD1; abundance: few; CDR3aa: CASSRTGTDTEKLFF; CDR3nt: TGTGCCAGCAGTCGTACCGGGACAGATACTGAAAAACTGTTTTTT
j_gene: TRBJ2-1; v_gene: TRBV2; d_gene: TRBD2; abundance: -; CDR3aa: CASTRLAGTYNEQFF; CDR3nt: TGTGCCAGCACGAGACTAGCGGGAACCTACAATGAGCAGTTCTTC
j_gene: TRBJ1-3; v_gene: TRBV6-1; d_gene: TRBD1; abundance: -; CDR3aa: CASSEWTGATYSGNTIYF; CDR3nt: TGTGCCAGCAGTGAATGGACAGGAGCCACTTACTCTGGAAACACCATATATTTT
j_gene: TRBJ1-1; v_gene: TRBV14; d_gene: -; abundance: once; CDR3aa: CASSQVAGAGGTEAFF; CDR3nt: TGTGCCAGCAGCCAAGTGGCGGGGGCCGGGGGCACTGAAGCTTTCTTT
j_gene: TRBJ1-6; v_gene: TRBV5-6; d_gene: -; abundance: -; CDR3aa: CASSLRLGGNSPLHF; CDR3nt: TGTGCCAGCAGCTTGCGCCTTGGAGGGAATTCACCCCTCCACTTT
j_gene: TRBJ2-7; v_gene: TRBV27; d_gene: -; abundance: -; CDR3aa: CASSLFTPGAYEQYF; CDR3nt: TGTGCCAGCAGTTTATTCACCCCAGGGGCCTACGAGCAGTACTTC
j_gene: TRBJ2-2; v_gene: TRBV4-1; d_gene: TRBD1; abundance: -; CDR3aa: CASSQGTGGPTGELFF; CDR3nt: TGCGCCAGCAGCCAAGGTACAGGGGGGCCGACCGGGGAGCTGTTTTTT
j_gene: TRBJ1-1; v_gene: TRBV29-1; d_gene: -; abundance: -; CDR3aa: CSVRSRGNTEAFF; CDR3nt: TGCAGCGTTCGAAGCCGTGGGAACACTGAAGCTTTCTTT
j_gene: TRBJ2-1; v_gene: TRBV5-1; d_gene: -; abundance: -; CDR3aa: CASSFSGELGEQFF; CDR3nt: TGCGCCAGCAGCTTTTCCGGGGAACTGGGTGAGCAGTTCTTC
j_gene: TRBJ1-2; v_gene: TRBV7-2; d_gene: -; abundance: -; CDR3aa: CASSLSQDNYGYTF; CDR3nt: TGTGCCAGCAGCTTATCACAGGATAACTATGGCTACACCTTC
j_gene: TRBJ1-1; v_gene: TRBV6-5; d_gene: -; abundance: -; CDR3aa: CASSYSKRVNTEAFF; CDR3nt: TGTGCCAGCAGTTACTCGAAAAGAGTGAACACTGAAGCTTTCTTT
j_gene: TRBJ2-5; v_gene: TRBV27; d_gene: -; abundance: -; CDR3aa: CASSFVDRAQETQYF; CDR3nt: TGTGCCAGCAGTTTTGTGGACAGAGCACAAGAGACCCAGTACTTC
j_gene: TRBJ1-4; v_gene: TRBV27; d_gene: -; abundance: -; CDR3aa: CASREPIVEKLFF; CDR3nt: TGTGCCAGCAGAGAGCCCATCGTCGAAAAACTGTTTTTT
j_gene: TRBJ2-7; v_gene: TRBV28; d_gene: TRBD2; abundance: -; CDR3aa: CASRAGTSGYEQYF; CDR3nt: TGTGCCAGCAGAGCCGGGACTAGCGGCTACGAGCAGTACTTC